The next 14 T cell receptor beta chains were all read from a single sample in a study of T cells in Graves' hyperthyroidism and ophthalmopathy. It was RNA transcripts that yielded the amplified TCR beta CDR3 regions. The HTBI primer set served for first-round RT-PCR of the TCR CDR3. TCRdb independently ran MiXCR on the multiplex PCR reads; one entry per CDR3 protein. The sample has around 600,000 distinct CDR3 sequences, 14% seen once. The sequenced sample was blood. These receptors were collected from a woman aged 45-65 years with Graves' ophthalmopathy.

In this sample, this clonotype turned up many times. The chain has TRBV27 and TRBJ1-5, with 8 positions matching TRBD1. Germline loops: CDR1 MNHEY, CDR2 SMNVEV (reference sequence). With V trimmed by 0 bases and J by 2 bases, 3 bases remained unmatched. CDR3 length: 16 residues. CDR3 DNA: TGTGCCAGCAGTTTATCCGGACAGGGCGGCAATCAGCCCCAGCATTTT. Its translation is CASSLSGQGGNQPQHF.

This clonotype appeared many times. The chain recombines TRBV28 with TRBJ1-1; possible D gene TRBD1, 5 bases. Trimming removed 2 bases from V and 5 bases from J, with 15 bases in between. From germline, CDR1 is MDHEN and CDR2 SYDVKM. The CDR3 extends over 15 amino acids. The CDR3 sequence: CASSLNIGGKTEAFF. The CDR3 nucleotides read TGTGCCAGCAGTTTAAATATTGGGGGGAAGACTGAAGCTTTCTTT.

The genes are TRBV7-2 and TRBJ1-2; 8 bases match TRBD1. Losses at the gene ends were 3 bases for V and 11 bases for J; bases not matched to a gene: 8. The CDR3 contains 13 residues. Per germline, CDR1 SGHTA and CDR2 FQGNSA. The CDR3 region is CASSFGQGAEYTF. The CDR3, as DNA: TGTGCCAGCAGCTTTGGGCAGGGGGCTGAATACACCTTC.

With regard to this clonotype: This clone may be a read error of a much larger clone one base away. The genes are TRBV28 and TRBJ1-2, with TRBD1 matching 9 bases. The CDR3 is 15 residues long. CDR1 is MDHEN, CDR2 SYDVKM, per germline. The CDR3: CACSLPGQGSYGYTF. In nucleotides, the CDR3 is TGTGCCTGCAGTCTTCCGGGACAGGGTAGCTATGGCTACACCTTC.

This clonotype was detected many times. The chain recombines TRBV5-1 with TRBJ1-1; 7 bases are a match to TRBD1. The J segment lost 2 bases and the V segment lost 3 bases, leaving 10 bases of the junction unmatched. Germline lookup yields CDR1 SGHRS and CDR2 YFSETQ. The CDR3 loop spans 16 amino acids. CDR3 nucleotides: TGCGCCAGCAGCTGGCCTACAGGGGAAGGTAACACTGAAGCTTTCTTT. Protein sequence: CASSWPTGEGNTEAFF.

This clonotype came up many times. The chain links TRBV6-1 to TRBJ2-5, with 7 bases aligning to TRBD1. Losses at the gene ends were 8 bases for V and 7 bases for J; bases not matched to a gene: 7. Germline V gene data show CDR1 as MNHNS and CDR2 as SASEGT. The CDR3 totals 12 residues. CDR3 protein: CASGDSAGTQYF. CDR3 DNA sequence: TGTGCCAGCGGGGACAGCGCGGGGACCCAGTACTTC.

This clonotype was detected ten times or more. The chain combines TRBV7-8 with TRBJ2-7; TRBD2 agrees at 11 bases. V trimming: 5 bases; J trimming: 3 bases; junction bases outside the gene matches: 9. This CDR3 is built from 16 residues. Per germline, CDR1 SGHVS and CDR2 FQNEAQ. This chain's CDR3 is CASSLDGTSGIYEQYF. Written as DNA, the CDR3 is TGTGCCAGCAGCCTAGACGGGACTAGCGGCATCTACGAGCAGTACTTC.

This clonotype was detected ten times or more. This chain joins TRBV9 and TRBJ2-1; D gene unclear. The CDR3 has 15 residues. The germline V gene encodes CDR1 SGDLS and CDR2 YYNGEE. With 3 bases removed from V and 0 bases from J, the gap between germline ends came to 10 bases. The CDR3 spells CASSGGISSYNEQFF. The CDR3 DNA reads as TGTGCCAGCAGCGGCGGAATAAGCTCCTACAATGAGCAGTTCTTC.

This clonotype was seen at least ten times. The rearrangement uses TRBV10-3 and TRBJ2-7, with D possibly being TRBD2 (5 bases). Germline CDR1 reads ENHRY; CDR2 reads SYGVKD. This CDR3 has 14 amino acids. V was pared by 6 bases and J by 0 bases, with 12 bases between. This CDR3 reads CAISATSISYEQYF. In DNA, the CDR3 is TGTGCCATCAGCGCCACTAGTATCTCCTACGAGCAGTACTTC.

The CDR3 is CASSPGTARNQPQHF. The CDR3 nucleotides read TGTGCCAGCAGCCCGGGGACAGCCCGTAATCAGCCCCAGCATTTT. The chain recombines TRBV6-1 with TRBJ1-5; TRBD1 agrees at 7 bases. CDR1 and CDR2 from the germline V gene are MNHNS and SASEGT. The J segment lost 4 bases and the V segment lost 6 bases, leaving 9 bases of the junction unmatched. The CDR3 consists of 15 residues.

This clonotype appeared a few times. The chain joins TRBV5-1 to TRBJ1-4; 10 bases map to TRBD1. The CDR3 totals 16 residues. In germline, CDR1 is SGHRS, CDR2 YFSETQ. Unmatched junction bases numbered 7, after V lost 3 bases and J lost 5 bases. CDR3 sequence (DNA): TGCGCCAGCAGCTCCGGACCGGGACAGGGGAATGAAAAACTGTTTTTT. It encodes CASSSGPGQGNEKLFF. Filled out from reference TRBV5-1 and TRBJ1-4, the complete variable domain reads KAGVTQTPRYLIKTRGQQVTLSCSPISGHRSVSWYQQTPGQGLQFLFEYFSETQRNKGNFPGRFSGRQFSNSRSEMNVSTLELGDSALYLCASSSGPGQGNEKLFFGSGTQLSVL.

The chain recombines TRBV15 with TRBJ1-5, with a tentative D call TRBD1 (5 bases). The V end lost 0 bases, the J end lost 4 bases, and 13 bases lay between the germline ends. Germline CDR1 LNHNV, CDR2 YYDKDF (reference sequence). The CDR3 contains 16 residues. The CDR3 sequence is CATSRDVWSGNQPQHF. CDR3 coding DNA: TGTGCCACCAGCAGAGACGTCTGGTCAGGGAATCAGCCCCAGCATTTT.

The chain recombines TRBV7-6 with TRBJ2-1; D remains ambiguous. The CDR3 totals 15 residues. The ends were cut back, 5 bases at V and 2 bases at J, with 13 bases in the middle. Germline CDR1 reads SGHVS; CDR2 reads FNYEAQ. The CDR3 nucleotides are TGTGCCAGCAGCCTAGACATAATCCCCTACAATGAGCAGTTCTTC. This sequence encodes CASSLDIIPYNEQFF. Full variable domain (outside the CDR3, taken from reference TRBV7-6 and TRBJ2-1): GAGVSQSPRYKVTKRGQDVALRCDPISGHVSLYWYRQALGQGPEFLTYFNYEAQQDKSGLPNDRFSAERPEGSISTLTIQRTEQRDSAMYRCASSLDIIPYNEQFFGPGTRLTVL.

The table lists this clonotype with many counts. This sequence joins TRBV12-3 or TRBV12-4 and TRBJ2-7, with TRBD2 matching 9 bases. With V trimmed by 2 bases and J by 8 bases, 10 bases remained unmatched. The CDR3 sequence is 15 residues long. CDR3: CASSLRGSGSSKQYF. In nucleotides, the CDR3 is TGTGCCAGCAGTTTAAGGGGTAGCGGGAGTTCAAAGCAGTACTTC.